Below, 27 T cell receptor beta chains from the same sample are listed, as sequenced in a study of cytomegalovirus exposure and HLA in healthy donors. Primers included in the PCR were 60 Vbeta and 13 Jbeta primers. TCRdb keeps only in-frame clones here, not all; method: immunoSEQ multiplex PCR. Of around 170,000 clones listed, over 80% are singletons. Sequencing used PBMCs. These receptors were taken from a middle-aged man in good health and CMV-seropositive.

This rearrangement joins TRBV5-1 to TRBJ2-5, with 13 nucleotides matching TRBD2. Germline V CDR1 and CDR2: SGHRS, YFSETQ. CDR3 length: 16 residues. V lost 4 bases and J lost 7; bases outside the gene matches: 10. The CDR3, as DNA: TGCGCCAGCAGCCAAACTAGCGGGGGGGCCCTGGGGACCCAGTACTTC. Encoded protein: CASSQTSGGALGTQYF.

The chain uses TRBV7-8 and TRBJ1-4, with 7 nucleotides matching TRBD1. Germline loops: CDR1 SGHVS, CDR2 FQNEAQ. The J segment lost 6 bases and the V segment lost 0 bases, leaving 1 base of the junction unmatched. CDR3 length equals 14 residues. CDR3 amino acids: CASSLAGTDEKLFF. The CDR3 region has the DNA TGTGCCAGCAGCTTAGCCGGGACAGATGAAAAACTGTTTTTT.

This chain connects TRBV5-1 to TRBJ1-3; possible D gene TRBD1, 5 bases. The CDR3 has 15 residues. Germline V gene sequence: CDR1 SGHRS, CDR2 YFSETQ. Trimming shortened V by 3 bases and J by 4 bases, and 14 bases separated the two germline ends. In DNA, the CDR3 is TGCGCCAGCAGCTGGGACTCTCTGGGGGGAAACACCATATATTTT. Its translation: CASSWDSLGGNTIYF.

This sequence joins TRBV10-3 and TRBJ2-7; D not resolved. This CDR3 spans 13 amino acids. The germline CDR1 and CDR2 sequences are ENHRY and SYGVKD. V shed 3 bases and J shed 6 bases, with 12 bases lying between them. CDR3 nucleotides: TGTGCCATCAGTGATATGATGTACGGCGAGCAGTACTTC. It specifies CAISDMMYGEQYF.

The chain is built from TRBV28 and TRBJ2-7; D perhaps matches TRBD1 (5 bases). The CDR3 has 13 amino acids. From germline, CDR1 is MDHEN and CDR2 SYDVKM. V was pared by 1 base and J by 7 bases, with 11 bases between. The CDR3, as DNA: TGTGCCAGCAGTTTATCCCAGGGTCTAGAGCAGTACTTC. Its translation is CASSLSQGLEQYF.

This chain connects TRBV15 to TRBJ1-4; D possibly corresponds to TRBD1 (5 bases). The CDR3 extends over 14 amino acids. V dropped 3 bases and J dropped 3 bases, with 8 bases sitting between them. Germline V gene lookup returns CDR1 LNHNV and CDR2 YYDKDF (reference sequence). CDR3 sequence (DNA): TGTGCCACCAGCAGGGGGCAGTCTAATGAAAAACTGTTTTTT. Translated: CATSRGQSNEKLFF.

CDR3 residues: CASRNRGDYEQYF. The CDR3 DNA sequence: TGTGCCAGCCGAAACAGGGGAGACTACGAGCAGTACTTC. The rearrangement links TRBV7-8 to TRBJ2-7, with 7 bases that match TRBD1. This CDR3 has 13 residues. Germline values: CDR1 SGHVS, CDR2 FQNEAQ. The ends lost 8 bases at V and 3 bases at J; junction bases unmatched: 7.

The chain combines TRBV9 with TRBJ2-3; TRBD2 aligns across 11 bases. Germline assignment: CDR1 SGDLS and CDR2 YYNGEE. This CDR3 is 16 amino acids long. J lost 4 bases, V lost 3 bases, and 7 bases had no gene match. The CDR3 loop reads CASSAYSGGAPDTQYF. CDR3 nucleotides: TGTGCCAGCAGCGCGTATAGCGGGGGGGCACCAGATACGCAGTATTTT.

CDR3 in amino acids: CASSLRPQSGQGAPGANVLTF. CDR3 in DNA: TGTGCCAGCTCTTTACGCCCCCAGTCCGGACAGGGGGCGCCGGGGGCCAACGTCCTGACTTTC. V gene TRBV7-3 combines with J gene TRBJ2-6; 11 bases fit TRBD1. Trimming took 8 bases from V and 4 from J; bases not matched to a gene: 22. CDR3 length: 21 residues. The germline V gene encodes CDR1 SGHTA and CDR2 FQGTGA.

This clone was found a few times. The J gene is TRBJ1-2, the V gene TRBV4-1; weak D call: TRBD1 (5 bases). Trimming removed 0 bases at V and 6 bases at J, with 8 bases between. Germline CDR1 and CDR2: MGHRA and YSYEKL. The CDR3 runs 13 residues. In nucleotides, the CDR3 is TGCGCCAGCAGCCAAGACGGAGGGGATGGCTACACCTTC. This translates into CASSQDGGDGYTF.

The chain couples TRBV7-3 to TRBJ2-3, with D possibly TRBD2 on 7 matching bases. V lost 4 bases and J 5 bases, leaving 19 bases between the germline ends. CDR3 size: 16 residues. From germline, CDR1 is SGHTA and CDR2 FQGTGA. This chain's CDR3 is CASSSGARGAEDTQYF. For the CDR3, the DNA is TGTGCCAGCAGCTCCGGGGCCCGGGGGGCCGAAGATACGCAGTATTTT.

This sequence joins TRBV4-1 and TRBJ1-2; 8 nucleotides match TRBD1. Germline loops: CDR1 MGHRA, CDR2 YSYEKL. V trimming: 3 bases; J trimming: 2 bases; junction bases outside the gene matches: 5. This CDR3 has 15 amino acids. CDR3 amino acids: CASSHLDRENYGYTF. In DNA form, the CDR3 reads TGCGCCAGCAGCCACTTGGACAGGGAGAACTATGGCTACACCTTC.

This clone occurred a few times. The chain recombines TRBV29-1 with TRBJ2-6; D call uncertain. The CDR3 sequence is 13 residues long. Looked up from germline, CDR1 is SQVTM and CDR2 is ANQGSEA. Deletions cut 6 bases from V and 0 bases from J, with 6 bases between. Written as DNA, the CDR3 is TGCAGCGTCCACAGCTCTGGGGCCAACGTCCTGACTTTC. Translating gives CSVHSSGANVLTF.

The chain recombines TRBV30 with TRBJ1-2, with 7 bases that match TRBD1. Germline-derived CDR1 and CDR2 are GTSNPN and SVGIG (reference sequence). The CDR3 has 16 residues. Trimming cost V 2 bases and J 8 bases; bases outside gene matches: 17. The DNA of the CDR3 is TGTGCCTGGAGTCTCGAGGGGGCCTCATACGTGGGAGGCTACACCTTC. Translated: CAWSLEGASYVGGYTF.

The chain couples TRBV19 to TRBJ1-2; D ambiguous. The CDR3 has 16 residues. CDR1 and CDR2 from the germline V gene are LNHDA and SQIVND (reference sequence). V lost 0 bases, J lost 3 bases, and 14 bases lay in between. For the CDR3, the DNA is TGTGCCAGTAGTATAGAAATCGGCGGAATAGACTATGGCTACACCTTC. This codes for CASSIEIGGIDYGYTF.

The V and J genes are TRBV19 and TRBJ1-1; 7 bases are a match to TRBD1. The CDR3 consists of 13 residues. Trimming took 10 bases from V and 7 from J; bases not matched to a gene: 12. Looked up from germline, CDR1 is LNHDA and CDR2 is SQIVND (reference sequence). CDR3 in amino acids: CATAMTGFDEAFF. The CDR3 nucleotides are TGTGCCACCGCTATGACAGGGTTTGATGAAGCTTTCTTT.

The CDR3 DNA reads as TGTGCCAGCAGCTTTGGACAGGGCGCGGAGACCCAGTACTTC. It is translated as CASSFGQGAETQYF. The rearrangement joins TRBV5-8 to TRBJ2-5; 8 nucleotides align to TRBD1. CDR1 SGHTS and CDR2 YDEGEE come from the germline V gene. J lost 5 bases, V lost 2 bases, and 5 bases had no gene match. The CDR3 is 14 residues long.

To note about this clone: The sample carries other DNA sequences with the same CDR3. The rearrangement joins TRBV27 to TRBJ1-2, with D maybe TRBD1 (5 bases). The CDR3 is 15 residues long. Trimming removed 0 bases at V and 2 bases at J, with 10 bases between. Germline-derived CDR1 and CDR2 are MNHEY and SMNVEV (reference sequence). The CDR3 loop is CASSLSGGGNYGYTF. CDR3 in DNA: TGTGCCAGCAGTTTATCGGGGGGGGGAAACTATGGCTACACCTTC.

This chain joins TRBV7-2 and TRBJ2-1, with 7 bases matching TRBD2. J was trimmed by 4 bases and V by 0 bases; bases with no gene match: 3. The CDR3 is 15 residues long. Germline assignment: CDR1 SGHTA and CDR2 FQGNSA. CDR3 region: CASSLAGGTYNEQFF. CDR3 DNA sequence: TGTGCCAGCAGCTTAGCCGGGGGGACGTACAATGAGCAGTTCTTC.

This chain joins TRBV11-1 and TRBJ2-7, with TRBD1 matching 9 bases. The CDR3 sequence is 15 residues long. The V and J ends lost 5 bases and 2 bases, in that order; junction bases with no gene match: 7. CDR1 and CDR2 (germline): SGHAT, FQDESV (reference sequence). The CDR3, as DNA: TGTGCCAGCAGCAAAAGGGACAGGGAAACCTACGAGCAGTACTTC. This sequence encodes CASSKRDRETYEQYF.

CDR3 residues: CASSGGASIGELFF. Here the CDR3 DNA reads TGCGCCAGCAGCGGCGGGGCTAGCATCGGGGAGCTGTTTTTT. V is TRBV5-1 and J is TRBJ2-2; possibly TRBD2 for D (6 bases). V shed 4 bases and J shed 7 bases, with 14 bases lying between them. The CDR3 covers 14 residues. Germline lookup yields CDR1 SGHRS and CDR2 YFSETQ.

The chain is built from TRBV6-6 and TRBJ1-6; TRBD1 is a possible D gene (6 bases). Per germline, CDR1 MNHNY and CDR2 SVGAGI (reference sequence). The CDR3 is made up of 14 amino acids. V lost 5 bases and J lost 10, with 15 bases in between. The CDR3 loop reads CASSVRGGESPLHF. As DNA, the CDR3 is TGTGCCAGCAGTGTCAGGGGTGGAGAGTCACCCCTCCACTTT.

V usage is TRBV5-1 and J usage is TRBJ2-3, with 7 bases that match TRBD2. V trimming: 2 bases; J trimming: 3 bases; junction bases outside the gene matches: 3. The CDR3 runs to 14 residues. Looked up from germline, CDR1 is SGHRS and CDR2 is YFSETQ. CDR3 bases: TGCGCCAGCAGCTTCGGGGGGAAGACAGATACGCAGTATTTT. This gives the protein CASSFGGKTDTQYF.

This clone was picked up a small number of times. The chain recombines TRBV6-1 with TRBJ1-1; no clear D. The CDR3 contains 15 residues. Trimming shortened V by 6 bases and J by 4 bases, and 18 bases separated the two germline ends. Per the germline V gene, CDR1 is MNHNS and CDR2 is SASEGT. This CDR3 is CASSHRGWLTTEAFF. The CDR3 bases are TGTGCCAGCAGCCACAGAGGGTGGTTGACCACTGAAGCTTTCTTT.

The chain carries TRBV6-1 and TRBJ2-1, with no clear D. Trimming left V 3 bases short and J 6 bases short, with 9 bases between. CDR1 and CDR2 from the germline V gene are MNHNS and SASEGT. This CDR3 is built from 13 residues. As DNA, the CDR3 is TGTGCCAGCAGTGAGGTACTTCGCAATGAGCAGTTCTTC. Its translation: CASSEVLRNEQFF.

The chain combines TRBV6-4 with TRBJ1-2, with 7 bases that match TRBD1. The J segment lost 6 bases and the V segment lost 4 bases, leaving 8 bases of the junction unmatched. Germline V gene data show CDR1 as MRHNA and CDR2 as SNTAGT. The CDR3 length is 14 residues. The CDR3 bases are TGTGCCAGCAGTGGCCCGGACAGGCCTAATGGCTACACCTTC. Protein product: CASSGPDRPNGYTF.

The gene calls are TRBV7-2 and TRBJ1-3; D perhaps matches TRBD1 (5 bases). This CDR3 region has 16 residues. Germline CDR1 is SGHTA and CDR2 is FQGNSA. V was trimmed by 5 bases and J by 4 bases, leaving 18 bases between them. For the CDR3, the DNA is TGTGCCAGCAGCGACGACAGTGGGCGCCAAGGAAACACCATATATTTT. This encodes CASSDDSGRQGNTIYF.